Following are 3 T cell receptor beta chains from one sample sequenced in a study of blood T cell repertoires in COVID-19. TCRdb keeps only in-frame clones here, not all; method: immunoSEQ multiplex PCR. The sample has 180,000 or so clones; more than 65% are singletons. The sample consisted of PBMCs or T cells enriched from blood (not recorded which). These TCRs come from a man in his forties or fifties who had recovered from COVID-19.

The J gene is TRBJ1-5, the V gene TRBV4-1, with D uncertain. The germline CDR1 and CDR2 sequences are MGHRA and YSYEKL. V lost 1 base, J lost 1 base, and 11 bases lay in between. This CDR3 region has 16 residues. The CDR3 sequence: CASSQVGGRSNQPQHF. CDR3 DNA: TGCGCCAGCAGCCAAGTCGGCGGCAGAAGCAATCAGCCCCAGCATTTT.

The chain employs TRBV3-1 (or the pseudogene TRBV3-2) and TRBJ2-7; TRBD1 aligns across 8 bases. Trimming took 7 bases from V and 2 from J; bases not matched to a gene: 7. The germline gives CDR1 LGHDT, CDR2 YNNKEL (reference sequence). The CDR3 consists of 14 residues. The CDR3 DNA is TGTGCCAGCACCTTCGGGACAGGACCCTACGAGCAGTACTTC. Protein sequence: CASTFGTGPYEQYF.

The chain joins TRBV3-1 (or the pseudogene TRBV3-2) to TRBJ1-1; TRBD1 matches 9 bases. The CDR3 runs 15 residues. Unmatched junction bases numbered 4, after V lost 1 base and J lost 4 bases. CDR1 is LGHDT and CDR2 is YNNKEL in the germline V gene (reference sequence). CDR3 nucleotides: TGTGCCAGCAGCCAAGGGACAGGGGAGGGCACTGAAGCTTTCTTT. This sequence encodes CASSQGTGEGTEAFF.